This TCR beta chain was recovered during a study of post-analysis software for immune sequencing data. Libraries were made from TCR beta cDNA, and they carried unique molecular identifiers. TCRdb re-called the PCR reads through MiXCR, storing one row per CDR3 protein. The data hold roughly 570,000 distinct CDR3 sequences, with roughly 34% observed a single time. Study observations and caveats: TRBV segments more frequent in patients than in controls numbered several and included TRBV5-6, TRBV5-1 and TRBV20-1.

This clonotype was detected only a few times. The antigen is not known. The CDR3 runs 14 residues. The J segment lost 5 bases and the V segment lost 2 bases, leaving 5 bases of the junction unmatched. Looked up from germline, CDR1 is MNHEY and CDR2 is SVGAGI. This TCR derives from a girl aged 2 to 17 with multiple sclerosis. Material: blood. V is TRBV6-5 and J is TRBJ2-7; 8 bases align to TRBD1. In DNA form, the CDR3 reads TGTGCCAGCAGTTACAGGGACAGGTGGGACGAGCAGTACTTC. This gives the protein CASSYRDRWDEQYF.